This T cell receptor (beta chain) was sequenced during a study of blood T cell repertoires in COVID-19. Turning to the study itself: Donors in the United States, Italy and Spain gave samples during acute or convalescent COVID-19. Sources were T cells, B-cell-depleted T cells, or PBMCs; the material itself was cDNA or gDNA.

V was pared by 3 bases and J by 2 bases, with 8 bases between. The germline gives CDR1 LNHDA, CDR2 SQIVND (reference sequence). This CDR3 contains 13 residues. Per the original methods: The assay estimated nucleated cells by amplifying reference gene primers. TCRdb keeps only in-frame clones here, not all; method: immunoSEQ multiplex PCR. D and trimming come from the DNA, and the V and J calls and clone size come from that table. The data contain roughly 200,000 clones, 80% to 90% of them seen just once; the ten biggest clones take up roughly 8.8%. Sequenced input: peripheral blood. This chain connects TRBV19 to TRBJ2-7, with a tentative D call TRBD1 (5 bases). This TCR derives from a man aged 35 to 55 with active or convalescent COVID-19. The CDR3 coding sequence is TGTGCCAGTAGTATCAGGGTAACCTACGAGCAGTACTTC. It is translated as CASSIRVTYEQYF.